One sample yielded the 11 T cell receptor beta chains listed below, sequenced in a study of T cell repertoires in cytomegalovirus infection. Their recognized antigens are unknown. TCRdb reprocessed the reads with MiXCR, giving one entry per CDR3 protein. The top ten hold roughly 15% of the sample, which has more than 250,000 distinct CDR3 sequences, just under 25% seen once. The material was cultured PBMCs, obtained from culture after CMV antigen stimulation. The receptors originated from a human donor in good health (CMV status not recorded). Some clones in this sample may be carry-over from other donors' samples.

The chain carries TRBV14 and TRBJ2-5, with 9 bases lining up with TRBD2. Germline V CDR1 and CDR2: SGHDN, FVKESK. With V trimmed by 8 bases and J by 2 bases, 3 bases remained unmatched. The CDR3 runs to 13 residues. CDR3 amino acids: CASAGGYQETQYF. Written as DNA, the CDR3 is TGTGCCAGCGCGGGAGGGTATCAAGAGACCCAGTACTTC.

The chain couples TRBV27 to TRBJ1-2; D uncertain. Deletions cut 4 bases from V and 7 bases from J, with 16 bases between. The germline gives CDR1 MNHEY, CDR2 SMNVEV (reference sequence). This CDR3 is built from 14 residues. The CDR3 DNA follows: TGTGCCAGCAGTTACGGGAGCCGGGGAACTGGCTACACCTTC. Its protein is CASSYGSRGTGYTF.

The rearrangement links TRBV19 to TRBJ2-1; D gene uncertain. CDR3 length: 15 amino acids. V lost 4 bases and J 0 bases, leaving 10 bases between the germline ends. The V gene's germline CDR1 is LNHDA and CDR2 SQIVND (reference sequence). The CDR3, as DNA: TGTGCCAGTAGTAGGGTGCACCTCTCCTACAATGAGCAGTTCTTC. Protein sequence: CASSRVHLSYNEQFF.

The sample holds many counts of this clonotype. This chain links TRBV7-2 with TRBJ2-5; D is ambiguous. There are 16 residues in the CDR3. Looked up from germline, CDR1 is SGHTA and CDR2 is FQGNSA. With 4 bases removed from V and 4 bases from J, the gap between germline ends came to 19 bases. The CDR3 here is CASSSRAHLGGETQYF. The CDR3 DNA follows: TGTGCCAGCAGCTCCCGAGCACACCTGGGCGGAGAGACCCAGTACTTC.

The V gene is TRBV12-5, the J gene TRBJ2-2, with TRBD2 matching over 8 bases. Germline V gene lookup returns CDR1 LGHNT and CDR2 FRNRAP. This CDR3 spans 18 amino acids. V lost 0 bases, J lost 2 bases, and 8 bases stayed unmatched. CDR3 in DNA: TGTGCTAGTGGTTTGGTATCGCTGACTAGCGCAAACACCGGGGAGCTGTTTTTT. Translating it yields CASGLVSLTSANTGELFF.

This chain uses TRBV5-1 with TRBJ2-2; D possibly uses TRBD1 or TRBD2 (5 bases each). Germline V gene data show CDR1 as SGHRS and CDR2 as YFSETQ. The CDR3 runs 15 residues. V dropped 5 bases and J dropped 7 bases, with 18 bases sitting between them. CDR3 loop: CASSTAEAGSGELFF. The CDR3 DNA sequence: TGCGCCAGCAGTACTGCCGAGGCAGGGAGCGGGGAGCTGTTTTTT.

Comment on this clonotype: A read error may be the cause here, since a much bigger clone is one base away. The chain has TRBV7-6 and TRBJ2-1, with 12 nucleotides matching TRBD2. The CDR3 consists of 16 residues. The germline gives CDR1 SGHVS, CDR2 FNYEAQ. CDR3 nucleotide sequence: TGTGCCAGCAGCTTAGTCCGGACTAGCGGGGACAATGACCAGTTCTTC. As protein: CASSLVRTSGDNDQFF.

This clonotype turned up a few times. The chain employs TRBV11-2 and TRBJ1-2, with D possibly TRBD1 on 5 matching bases. The CDR3 totals 12 residues. Germline V gene lookup returns CDR1 SGHAT and CDR2 FQNNGV. V was trimmed by 3 bases and J by 8 bases, leaving 10 bases between them. CDR3 sequence: CASSFGGAGYTF. The DNA for the CDR3 is TGTGCCAGCAGCTTCGGGGGAGCCGGCTACACCTTC.

The V call is TRBV3-1, the J call TRBJ1-2, with a tentative D call TRBD1 (5 bases). In germline, CDR1 is LGHDT, CDR2 YNNKEL (reference sequence). Trimming took off 0 bases at V and 8 bases at J, with 13 bases between the two ends. The CDR3 has 14 residues. CDR3 protein: CASSQDGGRIGYTF. The CDR3, as DNA: TGTGCCAGCAGCCAAGACGGGGGACGTATCGGCTACACCTTC.

The CDR3 reads CATGAQGVYNEQFF. The CDR3 nucleotides are TGTGCCACCGGGGCACAGGGGGTATACAATGAGCAGTTCTTC. This chain connects TRBV18 to TRBJ2-1; TRBD1 agrees at 8 bases. The CDR3 runs 14 residues. Germline V gene sequence: CDR1 KGHSH, CDR2 LQKENI. The trim removed 10 bases at V and 4 bases at J, leaving 9 bases unmatched.

In its sample, this clonotype was seen many times. The V call is TRBV7-2, the J call TRBJ2-1; maybe TRBD2 (7 bases). The germline V and J ends were trimmed by 1 base and 0 bases, with 13 bases remaining between them. The CDR3 contains 17 residues. CDR1 is SGHTA, CDR2 FQGNSA, per germline. The CDR3 DNA follows: TGTGCCAGCAGCTTAGACCGGGGGGCTAACTCCTACAATGAGCAGTTCTTC. Translated: CASSLDRGANSYNEQFF. Full variable domain (remainder filled in from reference TRBV7-2 and TRBJ2-1): GAGVSQSPSNKVTEKGKDVELRCDPISGHTALYWYRQSLGQGLEFLIYFQGNSAPDKSGLPSDRFSAERTGGSVSTLTIQRTQQEDSAVYLCASSLDRGANSYNEQFFGPGTRLTVL.